This entry lists 3 T cell receptor beta chains sequenced from one sample in a study of blood T cell repertoires in COVID-19. TCRdb keeps only in-frame clones here, not all; method: immunoSEQ multiplex PCR. The table shows around 50,000 clones, with 88% occurring only once. The specimen was peripheral blood. The receptor source for this set is a middle-aged man with active COVID-19.

The chain couples TRBV28 to TRBJ1-5, with 7 bases aligning to TRBD1. With 5 bases clipped from V and 3 bases from J, the junction kept 7 bases outside the gene matches. Germline lookup yields CDR1 MDHEN and CDR2 SYDVKM. This CDR3 contains 15 residues. In DNA form, the CDR3 reads TGTGCCAGCAGTAAGACAGGGCCCCTCAATCAGCCCCAGCATTTT. Its translation is CASSKTGPLNQPQHF.

Only a few counts were recorded for this clone. The chain recombines TRBV7-9 with TRBJ2-7; 10 bases align to TRBD1. This CDR3 has 12 amino acids. Trimming cost V 11 bases and J 0 bases; bases outside gene matches: 1. Germline values: CDR1 SEHNR, CDR2 FQNEAQ (reference sequence). The CDR3 loop reads CAGTGDSYEQYF. The DNA for the CDR3 is TGTGCCGGGACAGGGGACTCCTACGAGCAGTACTTC.

V usage is TRBV5-3 and J usage is TRBJ1-2, with a weak D call TRBD1 (5 bases). TRBV5-3 is designated an ORF whose function remains uncertain. The V and J ends lost 4 bases and 7 bases respectively, with 14 bases between them. The length of the CDR3 is 13 residues. CDR3 DNA sequence: TGTGCCAGAAGCCCTGGCGGGGCAAGTGGCTACACCTTC. Translated, it gives CARSPGGASGYTF.